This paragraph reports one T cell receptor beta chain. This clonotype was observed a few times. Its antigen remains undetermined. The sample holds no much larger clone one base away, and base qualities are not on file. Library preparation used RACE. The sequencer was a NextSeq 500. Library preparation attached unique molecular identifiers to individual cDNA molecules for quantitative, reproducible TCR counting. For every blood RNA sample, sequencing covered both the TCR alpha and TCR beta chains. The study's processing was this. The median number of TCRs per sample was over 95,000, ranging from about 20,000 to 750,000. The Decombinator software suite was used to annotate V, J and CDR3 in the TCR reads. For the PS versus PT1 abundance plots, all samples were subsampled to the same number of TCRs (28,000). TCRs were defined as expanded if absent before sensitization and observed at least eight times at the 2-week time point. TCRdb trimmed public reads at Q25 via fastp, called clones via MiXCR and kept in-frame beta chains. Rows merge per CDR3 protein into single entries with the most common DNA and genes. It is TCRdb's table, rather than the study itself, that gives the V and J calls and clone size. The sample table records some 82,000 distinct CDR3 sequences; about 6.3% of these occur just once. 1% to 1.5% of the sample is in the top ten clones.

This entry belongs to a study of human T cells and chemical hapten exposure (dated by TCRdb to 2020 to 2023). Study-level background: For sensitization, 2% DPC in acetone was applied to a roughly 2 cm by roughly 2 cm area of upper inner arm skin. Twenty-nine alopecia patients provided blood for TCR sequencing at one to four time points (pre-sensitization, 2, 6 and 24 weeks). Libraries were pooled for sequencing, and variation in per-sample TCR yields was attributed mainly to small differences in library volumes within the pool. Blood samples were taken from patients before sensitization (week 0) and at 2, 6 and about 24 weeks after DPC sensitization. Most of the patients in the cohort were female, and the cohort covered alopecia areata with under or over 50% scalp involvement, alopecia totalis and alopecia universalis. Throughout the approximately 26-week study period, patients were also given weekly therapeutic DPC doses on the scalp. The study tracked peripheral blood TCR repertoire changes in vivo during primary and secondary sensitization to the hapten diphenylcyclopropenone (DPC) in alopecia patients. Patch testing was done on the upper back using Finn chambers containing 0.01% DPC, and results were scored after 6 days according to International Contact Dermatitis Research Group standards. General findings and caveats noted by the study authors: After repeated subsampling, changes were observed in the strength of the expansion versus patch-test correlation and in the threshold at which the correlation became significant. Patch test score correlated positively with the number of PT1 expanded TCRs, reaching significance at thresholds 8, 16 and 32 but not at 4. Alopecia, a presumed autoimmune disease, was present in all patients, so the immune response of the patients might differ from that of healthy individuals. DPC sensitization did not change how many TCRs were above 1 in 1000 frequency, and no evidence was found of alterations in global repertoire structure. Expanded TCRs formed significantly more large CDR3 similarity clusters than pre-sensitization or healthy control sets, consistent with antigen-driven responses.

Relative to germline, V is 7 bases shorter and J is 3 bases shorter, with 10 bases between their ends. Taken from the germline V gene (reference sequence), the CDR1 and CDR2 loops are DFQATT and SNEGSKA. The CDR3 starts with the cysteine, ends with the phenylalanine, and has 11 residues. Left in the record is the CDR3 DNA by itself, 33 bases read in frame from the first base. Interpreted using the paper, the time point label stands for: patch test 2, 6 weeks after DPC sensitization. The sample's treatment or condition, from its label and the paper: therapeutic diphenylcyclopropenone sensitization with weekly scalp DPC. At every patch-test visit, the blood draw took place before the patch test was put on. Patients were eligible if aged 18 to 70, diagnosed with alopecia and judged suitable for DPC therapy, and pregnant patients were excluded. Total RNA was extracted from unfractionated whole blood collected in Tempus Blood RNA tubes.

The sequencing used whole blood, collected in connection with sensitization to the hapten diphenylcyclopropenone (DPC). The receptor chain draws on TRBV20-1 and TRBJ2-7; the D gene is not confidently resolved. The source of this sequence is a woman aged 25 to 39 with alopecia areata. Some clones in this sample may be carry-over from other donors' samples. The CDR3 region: CSGRAIYEQYF. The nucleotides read TGCAGTGGGAGAGCCATCTACGAGCAGTACTTC.